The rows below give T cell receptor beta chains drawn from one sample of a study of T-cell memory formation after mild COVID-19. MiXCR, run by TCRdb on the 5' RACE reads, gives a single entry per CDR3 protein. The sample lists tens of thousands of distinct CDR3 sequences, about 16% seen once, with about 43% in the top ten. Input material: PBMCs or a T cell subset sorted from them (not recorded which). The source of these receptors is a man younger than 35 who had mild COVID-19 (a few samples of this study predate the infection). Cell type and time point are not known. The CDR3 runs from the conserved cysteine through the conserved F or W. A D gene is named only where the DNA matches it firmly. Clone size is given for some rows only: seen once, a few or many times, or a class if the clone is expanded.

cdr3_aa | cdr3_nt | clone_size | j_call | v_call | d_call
CSVEPSGGLDTQYF | TGCAGCGTTGAGCCCAGCGGGGGGTTAGATACGCAGTATTTT | few | TRBJ2-3 | TRBV29-1 | TRBD2
CASRGGKNEQFF | TGCGCCAGCAGAGGGGGGAAAAATGAGCAGTTCTTC | few | TRBJ2-1 | TRBV4-1 | NA
CASSLALGVSTPGNSPLHF | TGTGCCAGCAGTTTAGCGCTGGGCGTTTCCACACCGGGGAATTCACCCCTCCACTTT | many | TRBJ1-6 | TRBV12-3/TRBV12-4 | NA
CTSRDRLDTQYF | TGTACCAGCAGGGACAGGCTAGATACGCAGTATTTT | NA | TRBJ2-3 | TRBV4-2 | TRBD1
CASSPLPGQMEGETQYF | TGCGCCAGCAGCCCACTTCCAGGCCAGATGGAGGGGGAGACCCAGTACTTC | few | TRBJ2-5 | TRBV4-3 | NA
CASSFGGLGYSF | TGTGCCAGCAGTTTCGGGGGTCTTGGCTACTCCTTC | NA | TRBJ1-2 | TRBV12-3/TRBV12-4 | NA
CASSLVSGGASLSYEQYF | TGCGCCAGCAGCTTGGTTAGCGGGGGGGCCTCACTCTCCTACGAGCAGTACTTC | NA | TRBJ2-7 | TRBV5-1 | TRBD2
CAWSAGQGVGELFF | TGTGCCTGGAGCGCGGGACAGGGGGTCGGGGAGCTGTTTTTT | NA | TRBJ2-2 | TRBV30 | TRBD1
CASSHRQGVKTQYF | TGTGCCAGCAGCCATCGACAGGGTGTGAAGACCCAGTACTTC | NA | TRBJ2-5 | TRBV21-1 | NA
CASSPRGRPETQYF | TGTGCCAGCAGCCCTAGGGGTCGTCCAGAGACCCAGTACTTC | few | TRBJ2-5 | TRBV28 | NA
CAGQGARANVLTF | TGTGCCGGCCAGGGGGCTCGGGCCAACGTCCTGACTTTC | NA | TRBJ2-6 | TRBV6-6 | TRBD1